This T cell receptor beta chain was identified during a study of radiotherapy plus CTLA-4 blockade in lung cancer. The assay was immunoSEQ multiplex PCR, and TCRdb's table has in-frame clones only and misses some. Here the sample spans about 62,000 clones, approximately 76% being singletons. Whole-study results and caveats: According to reports, early shifts in blood T cell clones, alongside interferon-beta, forecast response most accurately.

Comment on this clone: Its specificity is not known.

Germline CDR1 is SGHNT and CDR2 is YYREEE (reference sequence). This CDR3 is built from 15 residues. V shed 3 bases and J 2 bases; nucleotides not matched to a gene: 5. This material consisted of peripheral blood, taken from a patient treated with radiotherapy plus ipilimumab. V and J are TRBV5-4 and TRBJ2-3, with 8 bases that match TRBD1. This TCR came from a human donor with non-small cell lung cancer who had a complete response to radiotherapy plus ipilimumab. The CDR3: CASSYTRGLTDTQYF. CDR3 nucleotides: TGTGCCAGCAGCTACACCAGGGGGCTCACAGATACGCAGTATTTT.